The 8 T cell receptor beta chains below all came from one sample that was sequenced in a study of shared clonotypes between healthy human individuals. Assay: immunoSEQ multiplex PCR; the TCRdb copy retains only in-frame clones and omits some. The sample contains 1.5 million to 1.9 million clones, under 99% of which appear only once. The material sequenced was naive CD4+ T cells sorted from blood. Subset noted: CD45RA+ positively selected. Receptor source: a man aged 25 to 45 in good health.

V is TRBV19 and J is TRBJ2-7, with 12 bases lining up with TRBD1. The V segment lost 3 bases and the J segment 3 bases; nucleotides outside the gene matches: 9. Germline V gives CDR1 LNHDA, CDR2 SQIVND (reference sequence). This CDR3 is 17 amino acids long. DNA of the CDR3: TGTGCCAGTAGTATTTCAAGCGGGACAGGGGGCATCTACGAGCAGTACTTC. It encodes CASSISSGTGGIYEQYF. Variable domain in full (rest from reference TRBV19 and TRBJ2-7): DGGITQSPKYLFRKEGQNVTLSCEQNLNHDAMYWYRQDPGQGLRLIYYSQIVNDFQKGDIAEGYSVSREKKESFPLTVTSAQKNPTAFYLCASSISSGTGGIYEQYFGPGTRLTVT.

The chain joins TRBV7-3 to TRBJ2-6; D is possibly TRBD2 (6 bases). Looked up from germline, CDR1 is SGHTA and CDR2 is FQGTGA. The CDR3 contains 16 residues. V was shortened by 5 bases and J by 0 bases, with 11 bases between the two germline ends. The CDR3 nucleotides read TGTGCCAGCAGCCCGGGGGTGAGCTCTGGGGCCAACGTCCTGACTTTC. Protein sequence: CASSPGVSSGANVLTF.

CDR3 in amino acids: CASSSWGHGNEQFF. The CDR3 DNA sequence: TGTGCCAGCAGCTCGTGGGGCCATGGCAATGAGCAGTTCTTC. The chain is built from TRBV7-6 and TRBJ2-1; possibly TRBD1 for D (5 bases). The CDR3 is made up of 14 amino acids. With 4 bases removed from V and 6 bases from J, the gap between germline ends came to 13 bases. Germline V gives CDR1 SGHVS, CDR2 FNYEAQ.

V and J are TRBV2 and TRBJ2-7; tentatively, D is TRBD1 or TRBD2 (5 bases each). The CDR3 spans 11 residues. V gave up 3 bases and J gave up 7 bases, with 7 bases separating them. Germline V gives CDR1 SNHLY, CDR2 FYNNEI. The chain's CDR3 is CASSDWGEQYF. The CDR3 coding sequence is TGTGCCAGCAGTGATTGGGGGGAGCAGTACTTC.

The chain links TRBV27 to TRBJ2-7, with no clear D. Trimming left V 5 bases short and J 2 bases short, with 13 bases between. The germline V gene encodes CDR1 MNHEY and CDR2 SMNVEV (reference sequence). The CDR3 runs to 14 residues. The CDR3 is CASSPSENPYEQYF. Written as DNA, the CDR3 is TGTGCCAGCAGTCCCTCAGAAAATCCCTACGAGCAGTACTTC.

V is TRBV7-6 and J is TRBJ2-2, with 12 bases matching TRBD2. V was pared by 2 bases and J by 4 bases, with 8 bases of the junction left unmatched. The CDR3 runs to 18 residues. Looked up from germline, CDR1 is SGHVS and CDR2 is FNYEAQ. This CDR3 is CASSLRLAGDLGTGELFF. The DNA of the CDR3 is TGTGCCAGCAGCTTAAGACTAGCGGGAGATCTGGGCACCGGGGAGCTGTTTTTT.

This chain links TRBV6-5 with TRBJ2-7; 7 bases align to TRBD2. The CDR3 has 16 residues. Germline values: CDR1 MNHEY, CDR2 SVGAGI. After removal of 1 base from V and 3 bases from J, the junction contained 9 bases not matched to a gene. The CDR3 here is CASSYWAGAGNYEQYF. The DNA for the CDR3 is TGTGCCAGCAGTTACTGGGCGGGAGCGGGGAACTACGAGCAGTACTTC.

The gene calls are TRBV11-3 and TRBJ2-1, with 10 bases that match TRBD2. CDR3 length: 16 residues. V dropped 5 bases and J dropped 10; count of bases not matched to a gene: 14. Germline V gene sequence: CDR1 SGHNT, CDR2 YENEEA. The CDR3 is CASSPRGASGSKEQFF. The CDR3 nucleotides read TGTGCCAGCAGCCCACGGGGGGCTAGCGGGAGTAAGGAGCAGTTCTTC.